A single sample is the source of the 18 T cell receptor beta chains below, sequenced in a study of cytotoxic CD8 clonotypes in ibrutinib-treated CLL. Sequencing was performed with immunoSEQ multiplex PCR; in TCRdb, only in-frame clones are kept and a portion is missing. Here the sample spans 50,000 or so clones, 50% to 65% being singletons. The material was PBMCs, obtained after 24 months of ibrutinib treatment. The receptors were sampled from a human donor with chronic lymphocytic leukemia.

This chain's CDR3 is CASALTGTQPQHF. The CDR3, as DNA: TGTGCCAGCGCCCTGACAGGGACTCAGCCCCAGCATTTT. This chain connects TRBV6-4 to TRBJ1-5, with 7 bases that match TRBD1. Germline V lookup: CDR1 MRHNA, CDR2 SNTAGT. Trimming at V came to 8 bases and at J to 6 bases, leaving 7 bases not matched to a gene. The CDR3 length is 13 residues.

The V and J genes are TRBV6-5 and TRBJ1-3; unclear D gene. The CDR3 is 15 amino acids. CDR1 and CDR2 (germline): MNHEY, SVGAGI. Trimming removed 8 bases from V and 0 bases from J, with 14 bases in between. In nucleotides, the CDR3 is TGTGCCAGCGCCCTCAGGAAGCGCTCTGGAAACACCATATATTTT. This codes for CASALRKRSGNTIYF.

In DNA form, the CDR3 reads TGTGCCAGCAGTTACAGGGCGACAGGGGGCTACGAGCAGTACTTC. Translating gives CASSYRATGGYEQYF. The V gene is TRBV6-5, the J gene TRBJ2-7; 9 nucleotides align to TRBD1. The length of the CDR3 is 15 residues. Germline V gene sequence: CDR1 MNHEY, CDR2 SVGAGI. Unmatched junction bases numbered 5, after V lost 2 bases and J lost 3 bases.

This clone was picked up a small number of times. J is TRBJ2-7 and V is TRBV7-9; 7 nucleotides line up with TRBD1. The CDR3 spans 14 residues. Germline values: CDR1 SEHNR, CDR2 FQNEAQ (reference sequence). Unmatched junction bases numbered 5, after V lost 2 bases and J lost 4 bases. DNA of the CDR3: TGTGCCAGCAGCTTATGGCACAGGGGTTACGAGCAGTACTTC. As protein: CASSLWHRGYEQYF.

This clone has more than one count but fewer than ten. This chain uses TRBV6-6 with TRBJ1-4; a weak D match, TRBD1 (6 bases). Trimming left V 6 bases short and J 7 bases short, with 18 bases between. The CDR3 sequence is 15 residues long. From germline, CDR1 is MNHNY and CDR2 SVGAGI (reference sequence). CDR3 coding DNA: TGTGCCAGCAGCCCCATGGAGACAGGAGGTGAAAAACTGTTTTTT. This translates into CASSPMETGGEKLFF.

The chain recombines TRBV6-5 with TRBJ2-7; TRBD2 agrees at 8 bases. V dropped 2 bases and J dropped 3; count of bases not matched to a gene: 0. The germline gives CDR1 MNHEY, CDR2 SVGAGI. The CDR3 consists of 13 residues. CDR3 DNA sequence: TGTGCCAGCAGTTACCGGGGGGGCTACGAGCAGTACTTC. It is translated as CASSYRGGYEQYF.

The chain couples TRBV6-1 to TRBJ1-2; tentatively, D is TRBD1 (5 bases). V shed 11 bases and J shed 4 bases, with 14 bases lying between them. The germline V gene has CDR1 MNHNS and CDR2 SASEGT. The CDR3 runs to 12 residues. CDR3 protein: CAAVGGGYGYTF. The CDR3 DNA reads TGTGCCGCGGTCGGTGGGGGCTATGGCTACACCTTC.

CDR3 loop: CSGFSTDTQYF. CDR3 nucleotides: TGCAGTGGTTTTAGCACAGATACGCAGTATTTT. The chain is built from TRBV20-1 and TRBJ2-3; no reliable D call. The CDR3 has 11 amino acids. V dropped 7 bases and J dropped 0 bases, with 5 bases sitting between them. Per the germline V gene, CDR1 is DFQATT and CDR2 is SNEGSKA (reference sequence).

This clone appeared a single time. V usage is TRBV5-1 and J usage is TRBJ2-2; 9 nucleotides line up with TRBD2. V lost 0 bases to trimming and J lost 4 bases; unmatched junction nucleotides: 7. CDR1 and CDR2 from the germline V gene are SGHRS and YFSETQ. The CDR3 is 17 residues long. CDR3 in amino acids: CASSLGIAGARTGELFF. The CDR3 nucleotides are TGCGCCAGCAGCTTGGGAATAGCGGGGGCTCGCACCGGGGAGCTGTTTTTT.

The chain has TRBV28 and TRBJ1-1, with D uncertain. The CDR3 loop spans 15 amino acids. Germline V CDR1 and CDR2: MDHEN, SYDVKM. The V gene lost 5 bases and the J gene lost 1 base, with 14 bases spanning the gap. CDR3 in DNA: TGTGCCAGCAGTCCCCTTCCGACAACGAACACTGAAGCTTTCTTT. Translating it yields CASSPLPTTNTEAFF.

The V and J genes are TRBV2 and TRBJ1-5, with D maybe TRBD1 (6 bases). V was trimmed by 8 bases and J by 7 bases, leaving 21 bases between them. CDR3 length: 15 residues. CDR1 SNHLY and CDR2 FYNNEI come from the germline V gene. CDR3 nucleotides: TGTGCCAGCGGAACAGATCCAGGGGTTTGGCAGCCCCAGCATTTT. It is translated as CASGTDPGVWQPQHF.

The chain recombines TRBV5-1 with TRBJ1-2; D is undetermined. V lost 0 bases and J 6 bases, leaving 9 bases between the germline ends. CDR3 length equals 13 residues. The germline V gene encodes CDR1 SGHRS and CDR2 YFSETQ. The CDR3 protein is CASSLVFGDGYTF. DNA of the CDR3: TGCGCCAGCAGCTTGGTTTTTGGGGATGGCTACACCTTC.

This sequence joins TRBV10-2 and TRBJ1-6, with D hard to call. The germline V and J ends were trimmed by 8 bases and 6 bases, with 11 bases remaining between them. The CDR3 has 13 amino acids. Germline lookup yields CDR1 WSHSY and CDR2 SAAADI. CDR3 region: CASLPAANSPLHF. The CDR3 DNA reads TGCGCCAGCCTCCCGGCAGCTAATTCACCCCTCCACTTT.

The J gene is TRBJ2-7, the V gene TRBV7-9; 11 bases agree with TRBD1. The CDR3 runs 15 residues. V was pared by 4 bases and J by 2 bases, with 4 bases of the junction left unmatched. Germline V lookup: CDR1 SEHNR, CDR2 FQNEAQ (reference sequence). CDR3 loop: CASSSPGQGAYEQYF. CDR3 in DNA: TGTGCCAGCAGCTCACCGGGACAGGGGGCCTACGAGCAGTACTTC.

The CDR3 is CASNLGAPNTEAFF. The CDR3 DNA follows: TGTGCCAGCAACTTGGGGGCACCTAACACTGAAGCTTTCTTT. The chain has TRBV6-5 and TRBJ1-1, with D perhaps TRBD1 (6 bases). This CDR3 comprises 14 residues. Germline V CDR1 and CDR2: MNHEY, SVGAGI. The germline V and J ends were trimmed by 7 bases and 2 bases, with 14 bases remaining between them.

The V and J genes are TRBV15 and TRBJ2-7; D is tentatively TRBD1 or TRBD2 (7 bases each). The V end lost 5 bases, the J end lost 2 bases, and 16 bases lay between the germline ends. There are 15 residues in the CDR3. CDR1 and CDR2 (germline): LNHNV, YYDKDF (reference sequence). CDR3 bases: TGTGCCACCAGCCCCAGGGGGACTACTACCTACGAGCAGTACTTC. Its protein is CATSPRGTTTYEQYF.

The chain links TRBV10-1 to TRBJ1-4, with 10 positions matching TRBD1. V shed 9 bases and J 8 bases; nucleotides not matched to a gene: 6. CDR1 is WNHNN and CDR2 is SYGVQD in the germline V gene (reference sequence). The CDR3 loop spans 13 amino acids. CDR3 sequence reads: CASSGTGAEKLFF. CDR3 bases: TGCGCCAGTTCCGGGACAGGGGCCGAAAAACTGTTTTTT.

V gene TRBV9 combines with J gene TRBJ2-5, with 12 positions matching TRBD2. After removal of 0 bases from V and 5 bases from J, the junction contained 5 bases not matched to a gene. This CDR3 is 16 amino acids long. In germline, CDR1 is SGDLS, CDR2 YYNGEE. Here the CDR3 reads CASSVGLAGVQETQYF. The CDR3 DNA reads as TGTGCCAGCAGCGTAGGACTAGCGGGGGTCCAGGAGACCCAGTACTTC.